The 14 T cell receptor beta chains below were found in one sample sequenced in a study of response to subunit inactivated influenza vaccine. TCRdb reanalysed the RT-PCR reads using MiXCR and keeps one entry per CDR3 protein. The sample includes fewer than 750,000 distinct CDR3 sequences, 12% to 15% seen only once; the top ten take over 8.5%. The sequenced sample was PBMCs from blood, obtained 12 days after vaccination. Receptor source: a man between 50 and 59 years old who received an inactivated influenza vaccine.

This clonotype was recorded at least ten times. The chain has TRBV12-3 or TRBV12-4 and TRBJ1-1, with D possibly matching TRBD1 (5 bases). Trimming shortened V by 5 bases and J by 0 bases, and 10 bases separated the two germline ends. The CDR3 totals 14 residues. Here the CDR3 DNA reads TGTGCCAGCAGTACGACAGCGCTGAACACTGAAGCTTTCTTT. Its protein is CASSTTALNTEAFF.

At least ten counts were recorded for this clonotype. This chain joins TRBV5-1 and TRBJ2-7; D is uncertain. The V end was cut by 3 bases, the J end by 4 bases, with 11 bases between. This CDR3 has 13 residues. Germline lookup yields CDR1 SGHRS and CDR2 YFSETQ. The CDR3 loop reads CASSSEWGYEQYF. The CDR3 DNA follows: TGCGCCAGCAGCTCGGAATGGGGATACGAGCAGTACTTC. Variable domain in full (rest from reference TRBV5-1 and TRBJ2-7): KAGVTQTPRYLIKTRGQQVTLSCSPISGHRSVSWYQQTPGQGLQFLFEYFSETQRNKGNFPGRFSGRQFSNSRSEMNVSTLELGDSALYLCASSSEWGYEQYFGPGTRLTVT.

The V gene is TRBV4-3, the J gene TRBJ1-5, with D perhaps TRBD1 (5 bases). The CDR3 contains 15 residues. Trimming cost V 0 bases and J 4 bases, with 10 bases left between them. Germline V gene lookup returns CDR1 LGHNA and CDR2 YSLEER. CDR3 DNA: TGCGCCAGCAGCCAAGACAGGACAAGTAATCAGCCCCAGCATTTT. It is translated as CASSQDRTSNQPQHF.

This clonotype was detected only a few times. The V and J genes are TRBV5-1 and TRBJ2-7; tentatively, D is TRBD2 (6 bases). This CDR3 has 16 residues. Germline V gene data show CDR1 as SGHRS and CDR2 as YFSETQ. V shed 4 bases and J shed 1 base, with 18 bases lying between them. The CDR3 DNA follows: TGCGCCAGCAGCCCGGACCCCGGGACTGGATCCTACGAGCAGTACTTC. It yields the protein CASSPDPGTGSYEQYF.

This clonotype has more than one count but fewer than ten. CDR3 amino acids: CSASGTPEGGYTF. CDR3 sequence (DNA): TGCAGTGCTTCCGGGACACCTGAAGGGGGCTACACCTTC. The chain has TRBV20-1 and TRBJ1-2, with a possible D match to TRBD1 (6 bases). V dropped 5 bases and J dropped 8 bases, with 18 bases sitting between them. Germline V gene data show CDR1 as DFQATT and CDR2 as SNEGSKA (reference sequence). The CDR3 runs 13 residues.

This rearrangement joins TRBV5-8 to TRBJ1-1; D not resolved. V gave up 1 base and J gave up 1 base, with 8 bases separating them. The CDR3 contains 14 residues. CDR1 is SGHTS and CDR2 is YDEGEE in the germline V gene. For the CDR3, the DNA is TGTGCCAGCAGCTTGATCACACCGAACACTGAAGCTTTCTTT. Translated: CASSLITPNTEAFF.

In its sample, this clonotype was seen a few times. This chain links TRBV7-6 with TRBJ1-1; D may be TRBD1 (6 bases). Trimming pared 1 base from V and 5 bases from J, leaving 11 bases between. The CDR3 sequence is 14 residues long. The germline gives CDR1 SGHVS, CDR2 FNYEAQ. CDR3: CASSLVAGDTEAFF. CDR3 DNA: TGTGCCAGCAGCTTAGTGGCAGGGGATACTGAAGCTTTCTTT.

The chain recombines TRBV28 with TRBJ1-5, with 9 bases lining up with TRBD1. The V gene end was trimmed by 6 bases and the J gene end by 3 bases; junction bases not matched to a gene: 3. Germline V gene lookup returns CDR1 MDHEN and CDR2 SYDVKM. This CDR3 is 14 amino acids long. CDR3 sequence reads: CASRRDRANQPQHF. The CDR3 DNA reads TGTGCCAGCAGACGGGACAGGGCCAATCAGCCCCAGCATTTT. The entire variable domain, with the rest obtained from reference TRBV28 and TRBJ1-5, is as follows: DVKVTQSSRYLVKRTGEKVFLECVQDMDHENMFWYRQDPGLGLRLIYFSYDVKMKEKGDIPEGYSVSREKKERFSLILESASTNQTSMYLCASRRDRANQPQHFGDGTRLSIL.

This chain joins TRBV7-6 and TRBJ2-7, with D unclear. CDR3 length: 14 residues. Trimming removed 1 base from V and 2 bases from J, with 9 bases in between. CDR1 is SGHVS, CDR2 FNYEAQ, per germline. The DNA for the CDR3 is TGTGCCAGCAGCTTAGTATCAAATCCCTACGAGCAGTACTTC. Translating gives CASSLVSNPYEQYF.

This clonotype came up a few times. This chain joins TRBV3-1 and TRBJ2-5; TRBD2 aligns across 7 bases. V shed 4 bases, J shed 0 bases, and the junction held 5 bases outside the gene matches. The germline gives CDR1 LGHDT, CDR2 YNNKEL (reference sequence). The CDR3 length is 15 residues. The CDR3 sequence: CASSPLAAYQETQYF. DNA for the CDR3: TGTGCCAGCAGCCCGCTAGCGGCTTACCAAGAGACCCAGTACTTC.

The chain recombines TRBV7-9 with TRBJ2-1, with TRBD2 matching over 11 bases. J lost 9 bases, V lost 5 bases, and 9 bases had no gene match. The germline V gene encodes CDR1 SEHNR and CDR2 FQNEAQ (reference sequence). The CDR3 totals 15 residues. The CDR3 DNA follows: TGTGCCAGCAGCCCTACTAGCGGGAGTTGGGGTGAGCAGTTCTTC. Translating gives CASSPTSGSWGEQFF.

Here the CDR3 DNA reads TGCGCCAGCAGCCGAAGACTAGCGTCTGCCTACAATGAGCAGTTCTTC. Translated, it gives CASSRRLASAYNEQFF. The chain links TRBV4-3 to TRBJ2-1; 8 bases match TRBD2. Germline V gene lookup returns CDR1 LGHNA and CDR2 YSLEER. The junction had 7 bases not matched to a gene; V was cut back by 4 bases and J by 2 bases. The CDR3 runs 16 residues.

This clonotype has only a few counts. The gene calls are TRBV18 and TRBJ2-3; 7 nucleotides agree with TRBD1. The CDR3 length is 15 residues. V lost 2 bases, J lost 3 bases, and 5 bases stayed unmatched. Germline assignment: CDR1 KGHSH and CDR2 LQKENI. CDR3 in amino acids: CASSPYSTGTDTQYF. The CDR3 nucleotides are TGTGCCAGCTCACCATATTCGACAGGGACAGATACGCAGTATTTT. Full variable domain (rest looked up from reference TRBV18 and TRBJ2-3): NAGVMQNPRHLVRRRGQEARLRCSPMKGHSHVYWYRQLPEEGLKFMVYLQKENIIDESGMPKERFSAEFPKEGPSILRIQQVVRGDSAAYFCASSPYSTGTDTQYFGPGTRLTVL.

This clonotype was seen ten or more times. CDR3: CASSFTSAYEQYF. The CDR3 DNA reads as TGCGCCAGCAGCTTCACTAGCGCCTACGAGCAGTACTTC. The genes are TRBV5-1 and TRBJ2-7; 7 positions match TRBD2. This CDR3 comprises 13 residues. Germline V lookup: CDR1 SGHRS, CDR2 YFSETQ. After removal of 2 bases from V and 2 bases from J, the junction contained 1 base not matched to a gene.